One and the same sample provided the 2 T cell receptor beta chains below, sequenced in a study of cytomegalovirus exposure and HLA in healthy donors. The PCR made use of 60 Vbeta and 13 Jbeta primers. Clones were sequenced by immunoSEQ multiplex PCR, and TCRdb holds only the in-frame ones, with some missing. Its table lists 180,000 or so clones. The sequenced sample was PBMCs. These receptors originate from a boy under 18 in good health and CMV-seronegative.

CDR3 sequence: CASSERSVYNEQFF. In DNA form, the CDR3 reads TGTGCCAGCAGTGAGAGGAGCGTCTACAATGAGCAGTTCTTC. The genes are TRBV2 and TRBJ2-1; D is unclear. CDR3 length: 14 amino acids. Trimming stripped 3 bases from V and 3 bases from J, with 9 bases between. CDR1 and CDR2 (germline): SNHLY, FYNNEI.

This chain links TRBV29-1 with TRBJ1-1; TRBD1 agrees at 8 bases. This CDR3 region has 12 residues. V was pared by 3 bases and J by 11 bases, with 8 bases of the junction left unmatched. Germline values: CDR1 SQVTM, CDR2 ANQGSEA. The CDR3 coding sequence is TGCAGCGTTGACCAACGACAGGGGATGGCTTTCTTT. This gives the protein CSVDQRQGMAFF.